This T cell receptor (beta chain) was recovered during a study of neurological immune-mediated disorders. Regarding the study as a whole: Phylogenetic grouping assigned the repertoires of 18 of 34 multiple sclerosis patients to one related-CDR3 cluster, which constitutes a possible signature.

V shed 5 bases and J 2 bases; nucleotides not matched to a gene: 4. CDR3 length equals 16 residues. The V gene's germline CDR1 is LNHNV and CDR2 YYDKDF (reference sequence). TCRdb reanalysed the 5' RACE reads using MiXCR and keeps one entry per CDR3 protein. There are 55,000 or so distinct CDR3 sequences in the sample; approximately 3.6% occur only once, and about 1.9% lies in the top ten. In its sample, this clonotype was seen many times. No antigen is known for it. Sequenced sample: CD4+ T cells from blood. The clonotype originates from a woman in her thirties or forties with multiple sclerosis. The chain combines TRBV15 with TRBJ2-6; 9 bases are a match to TRBD1. This CDR3 reads CATSRDRVPGANVLTF. In DNA, the CDR3 is TGTGCCACCAGCCGGGACAGGGTTCCTGGGGCCAACGTCCTGACTTTC.